These 22 T cell receptor beta chains were all obtained from the same sample, sequenced in a study of post-analysis software for immune sequencing data. The TCR beta cDNA libraries contained unique molecular identifiers. TCRdb reanalysed the PCR reads using MiXCR and keeps one entry per CDR3 protein. This table has roughly 580,000 distinct CDR3 sequences, 44% appearing once. Broader study findings: Five TRBV segments occurring more often in patients than controls included TRBV5-6, TRBV5-1 and TRBV20-1.

Their antigens are not known. The sample comprised blood. The origin of the receptors is a girl aged 10 to 17 with multiple sclerosis.

The genes are TRBV12-3 or TRBV12-4 and TRBJ2-7, with D perhaps matching TRBD2 (6 bases). Trimming shortened V by 2 bases and J by 4 bases, and 15 bases separated the two germline ends. This CDR3 is built from 15 residues. CDR3 sequence (DNA): TGTGCCAGCAGTTTAAGACCCGCGGGGCCTTACGAGCAGTACTTC. As protein: CASSLRPAGPYEQYF.

This rearrangement joins TRBV6-5 to TRBJ2-7, with 8 bases matching TRBD2. Trimming took 0 bases from V and 3 from J; bases not matched to a gene: 7. The CDR3 runs 16 residues. The germline V gene has CDR1 MNHEY and CDR2 SVGAGI. CDR3 sequence: CASSYSPAGEDYEQYF. CDR3 nucleotide sequence: TGTGCCAGCAGTTACTCTCCAGCGGGGGAGGACTACGAGCAGTACTTC.

With respect to this clonotype: One junction end disagrees with the germline gene, perhaps due to a read error. The chain combines TRBV7-2 with TRBJ2-3; 9 nucleotides align to TRBD2. The CDR3 length is 16 residues. In germline, CDR1 is SGHTA, CDR2 FQGNSA. CDR3 DNA: TGTGCCGGCAGCTCCGGCAGCGGGGGGCTTGCAGATACGCAGTATTTT. Protein: CAGSSGSGGLADTQYF.

The chain carries TRBV5-1 and TRBJ2-3; 8 nucleotides line up with TRBD2. Per germline, CDR1 SGHRS and CDR2 YFSETQ. The CDR3 consists of 17 residues. The J segment lost 2 bases and the V segment lost 3 bases, leaving 11 bases of the junction unmatched. CDR3 in amino acids: CASSSPQGTRNTDTQYF. Written as DNA, the CDR3 is TGCGCCAGCAGCTCTCCTCAAGGGACTAGAAACACAGATACGCAGTATTTT.

This chain links TRBV9 with TRBJ1-2; D gene unclear. V lost 0 bases and J lost 4, with 13 bases in between. CDR1 and CDR2 from the germline V gene are SGDLS and YYNGEE. The CDR3 consists of 15 residues. This CDR3 reads CASSVVSETSYGYTF. The CDR3 bases are TGTGCCAGCAGCGTAGTGTCGGAAACCAGCTATGGCTACACCTTC.

This chain links TRBV7-2 with TRBJ2-5; the match to TRBD2 covers 14 bases. The CDR3 covers 16 residues. Germline CDR1 is SGHTA and CDR2 is FQGNSA. Trimming took 5 bases from V and 4 from J; bases not matched to a gene: 6. CDR3 protein: CASSPLGLAGGETQYF. The CDR3 DNA follows: TGTGCCAGCAGCCCACTCGGACTAGCGGGAGGAGAGACCCAGTACTTC.

The rearrangement links TRBV5-1 to TRBJ2-7, with TRBD2 matching over 10 bases. The J call is doubtful: the DNA matches TRBJ2-4 better. This CDR3 spans 19 amino acids. Looked up from germline, CDR1 is SGHRS and CDR2 is YFSETQ. DNA for the CDR3: TGCGCCAGCAGCTCTAGCGGGGGATCCTTTATGGACGCCAAAAACATTCAGTACTTC. Its protein product is CASSSSGGSFMDAKNIQYF.

The chain has TRBV2 and TRBJ2-5; D unclear. The germline gives CDR1 SNHLY, CDR2 FYNNEI. There are 13 residues in the CDR3. V lost 9 bases and J lost 1, with 12 bases in between. The CDR3 DNA follows: TGTGCCAGTGACCCCAATACCCAAGAGACCCAGTACTTC. Encoded protein: CASDPNTQETQYF.

This clonotype was picked up a small number of times. This chain links TRBV10-3 with TRBJ2-3; D call uncertain. The germline V and J ends were trimmed by 3 bases and 4 bases, with 14 bases remaining between them. Germline CDR1 is ENHRY and CDR2 is SYGVKD. The CDR3 has 15 amino acids. The CDR3 nucleotides are TGTGCCATCAGTGATACGATACAAGATCCAGATACGCAGTATTTT. Amino acid sequence: CAISDTIQDPDTQYF.

Ten or more counts support this clonotype. This sequence joins TRBV29-1 and TRBJ2-5, with a possible D match to TRBD2 (6 bases). The CDR3 has 13 residues. The germline V gene encodes CDR1 SQVTM and CDR2 ANQGSEA. The V end lost 3 bases, the J end lost 6 bases, and 14 bases lay between the germline ends. The CDR3 loop reads CSVDARGGKTQYF. In nucleotides, the CDR3 is TGCAGCGTTGATGCTCGGGGAGGAAAGACCCAGTACTTC.

The sample holds a few counts of this clonotype. An end of the junction differs from the germline gene, which may be a read error. The gene calls are TRBV4-2 and TRBJ2-3; perhaps D is TRBD1 or TRBD2 (6 bases each). This CDR3 has 17 residues. Looked up from germline, CDR1 is LGHNA and CDR2 is YNFKEQ. CDR3 coding DNA: TGTGCCAGCAGCCAAGAACTATCGGGGGCTAGCACGGATACGCAGTATTTT. It codes for CASSQELSGASTDTQYF.

V is TRBV6-5 and J is TRBJ2-7; 7 bases match TRBD1. The J call is in doubt because the DNA end fits TRBJ2-4 better. This CDR3 is built from 13 residues. Germline loops: CDR1 MNHEY, CDR2 SVGAGI. The CDR3 bases are TGTGCCAGCAGTTTTGGACAGGAAAACATTCAGTACTTC. Protein sequence: CASSFGQENIQYF.

This clonotype was counted between two and nine times. CDR3 nucleotides: TGCAGCGTTGGGGACAGCGCCATTCAAGAGACCCAGTACTTC. Protein: CSVGDSAIQETQYF. This rearrangement joins TRBV29-1 to TRBJ2-5; 7 bases are a match to TRBD1. The ends lost 4 bases at V and 2 bases at J; junction bases unmatched: 7. Looked up from germline, CDR1 is SQVTM and CDR2 is ANQGSEA. This CDR3 contains 14 residues.

The count of this clonotype is one. This rearrangement joins TRBV12-3 or TRBV12-4 to TRBJ1-1; D not resolved. The CDR3 totals 13 residues. Trimming pared 3 bases from V and 6 bases from J, leaving 11 bases between. In DNA form, the CDR3 reads TGTGCCAGCAGTTTTTTCGGGTACGCTGAAGCTTTCTTT. Translation: CASSFFGYAEAFF.

This clonotype has a handful of counts. The V call is TRBV10-3, the J call TRBJ2-1, with D possibly matching TRBD2 (5 bases). CDR1 and CDR2 (germline): ENHRY, SYGVKD. This CDR3 has 13 amino acids. Deletions cut 2 bases from V and 5 bases from J, with 7 bases between. The CDR3 nucleotides are TGTGCCATCAGTGAGCCGGGGAACAATGAGCAGTTCTTC. Protein: CAISEPGNNEQFF.

J is TRBJ1-2 and V is TRBV28; D not resolved. Germline lookup yields CDR1 MDHEN and CDR2 SYDVKM. CDR3 length equals 14 residues. V lost 7 bases to trimming and J lost 8 bases, with 20 bases between them. CDR3 nucleotides: TGTGCCAGCATAACGCGGAGCGCCCATCTGGGCTACACCTTC. Protein: CASITRSAHLGYTF.

The chain uses TRBV5-6 and TRBJ1-5, with D possibly being TRBD1 (5 bases). CDR1 is SGHDT, CDR2 YYEEEE, per germline. Trimming removed 4 bases at V and 4 bases at J, with 15 bases between. The CDR3 runs to 15 residues. The CDR3 nucleotides read TGTGCCAGCAGCGGATCGGGGACGGCAAATCAGCCCCAGCATTTT. It specifies CASSGSGTANQPQHF.

This clonotype has just a few counts. The chain joins TRBV12-3 or TRBV12-4 to TRBJ1-6; D may be TRBD1 (5 bases). The V and J ends lost 5 bases and 6 bases respectively, with 8 bases between them. The CDR3 is made up of 13 amino acids. The CDR3 loop reads CASSEQVNSPLHF. For the CDR3, the DNA is TGTGCCAGCAGTGAACAGGTTAATTCACCCCTCCACTTT.

This clonotype was seen only a few times. The J gene is TRBJ2-7, the V gene TRBV5-1, with D perhaps being TRBD1 or TRBD2 (5 bases each). V lost 1 base to trimming and J lost 6 bases, with 14 bases between them. Germline-derived CDR1 and CDR2 are SGHRS and YFSETQ. This CDR3 has 14 residues. The CDR3 reads CASSLSRGEREQYF. CDR3 bases: TGCGCCAGCAGCTTGTCTCGGGGCGAACGCGAGCAGTACTTC.

V gene TRBV27 combines with J gene TRBJ1-6; tentative D call: TRBD1 (6 bases). The V and J ends lost 4 bases and 10 bases respectively, with 17 bases between them. Germline lookup yields CDR1 MNHEY and CDR2 SMNVEV (reference sequence). The CDR3 has 15 residues. For the CDR3, the DNA is TGTGCCAGCAGTTATCAGACAGGCGGAAGGTCACCCCTCCACTTT. Its translation: CASSYQTGGRSPLHF.

The gene calls are TRBV4-1 and TRBJ2-7, with D perhaps matching TRBD2 (5 bases). Germline V lookup: CDR1 MGHRA, CDR2 YSYEKL. The CDR3 has 16 residues. V lost 0 bases and J 0 bases, leaving 12 bases between the germline ends. The CDR3 here is CASSQDAAEFSYEQYV. CDR3 in DNA: TGCGCCAGCAGCCAAGATGCAGCGGAGTTCTCCTACGAGCAGTACGTC.

This clonotype turned up a few times. The gene calls are TRBV5-5 and TRBJ1-2; D is uncertain. The germline V and J ends were trimmed by 3 bases and 1 base, with 13 bases remaining between them. This CDR3 region has 15 residues. Germline CDR1 reads SGHKS; CDR2 reads YYEKEE (reference sequence). The CDR3, as DNA: TGTGCCAGCAGCTCCAGTTCGGGATTTAACTATGGCTACACCTTC. Its translation is CASSSSSGFNYGYTF.